Here is one T cell receptor (beta chain) with its context. The target antigen is unknown. Germline loops: CDR1 MDHEN, CDR2 SYDVKM. The CDR3 totals 16 residues. The J segment lost 4 bases and the V segment lost 5 bases, leaving 12 bases of the junction unmatched. Doses given second, at about 4 or about 12 weeks, were pooled. This record belongs to a study of T cell responses to AZD1222 COVID-19 vaccine. The study's findings and limits: Vaccine-associated CD4 TCRs ranged over spike, dominating at 160-218 and 743-854. Two doses of AZD1222 preceded a rise in Spike-specific TCR breadth and depth.

Profiling relied on immunoSEQ multiplex PCR, and the TCRdb table lists in-frame clones only, not all of them. The table has 150,000 to 200,000 clones, around nine tenths seen once. The V gene is TRBV28, the J gene TRBJ2-5; 8 bases are shared with TRBD2. Sequencing was performed on peripheral blood, taken 28 days after the second AZD1222 dose. This TCR was sampled from an adult who received the AZD1222 COVID-19 vaccine. The CDR3 spells CASSPRRPRGGETQYF. The CDR3 bases are TGTGCCAGCAGTCCGAGGCGGCCTCGGGGGGGAGAGACCCAGTACTTC.